These 27 T cell receptor beta chains came from one sample sequenced in a study of T cell responses to AZD1222 COVID-19 vaccine. Produced via immunoSEQ multiplex PCR; TCRdb's table is partial and in-frame only. The sample has under 100,000 clones; approximately 91% are singletons. The sample here was peripheral blood, taken on day 0 of AZD1222 vaccination. Receptors originate from an adult in good health.

The chain has TRBV10-3 and TRBJ2-1; no definite D call. Deletions cut 6 bases from V and 0 bases from J, with 15 bases between. Germline V gene data show CDR1 as ENHRY and CDR2 as SYGVKD. The CDR3 loop spans 16 amino acids. The CDR3, as DNA: TGTGCCATCAGGTTCTCAACGGCTAGCTCCTACAATGAGCAGTTCTTC. Its protein is CAIRFSTASSYNEQFF.

The rearrangement joins TRBV6-6 to TRBJ2-7; tentatively, D is TRBD2 (6 bases). V lost 7 bases to trimming and J lost 3 bases, with 22 bases between them. CDR1 is MNHNY, CDR2 SVGAGI, per germline (reference sequence). The CDR3 consists of 16 residues. CDR3 DNA: TGTGCCAGCAAATTTTTACTTCGGGACTGCAGCTACGAGCAGTACTTC. It yields the protein CASKFLLRDCSYEQYF.

This chain uses TRBV23-1 with TRBJ2-7; perhaps D is TRBD1 or TRBD2 (5 bases each). TRBV23-1 is flagged as an ORF with uncertain function. With 3 bases removed from V and 3 bases from J, the gap between germline ends came to 12 bases. The CDR3 runs to 14 residues. The CDR3 spells CASSHGWGIYEQYF. CDR3 nucleotide sequence: TGCGCCAGCAGTCATGGTTGGGGGATCTACGAGCAGTACTTC.

The chain is built from TRBV19 and TRBJ1-6; 7 bases are shared with TRBD1. CDR3 length equals 17 residues. CDR1 and CDR2 from the germline V gene are LNHDA and SQIVND (reference sequence). V gave up 5 bases and J gave up 4 bases; unmatched junction bases: 11. DNA of the CDR3: TGTGCCAGTAGTGAACTCCGACCGGGACAGTATAATTCACCCCTCCACTTT. It codes for CASSELRPGQYNSPLHF.

The chain carries TRBV28 and TRBJ1-2, with D possibly matching TRBD1 (5 bases). The CDR3 has 13 residues. Trimming took off 5 bases at V and 5 bases at J, with 12 bases between the two ends. CDR1 is MDHEN, CDR2 SYDVKM, per germline. As DNA, the CDR3 is TGTGCCAGCAGTATCAGGGTAGAATATGGCTACACCTTC. Its translation: CASSIRVEYGYTF.

The V gene is TRBV11-2, the J gene TRBJ1-4; D uncertain. The CDR3 is made up of 13 amino acids. Germline CDR1 and CDR2: SGHAT and FQNNGV. V shed 5 bases and J shed 7 bases, with 11 bases lying between them. CDR3 in amino acids: CASSKAQFEKLFF. Written as DNA, the CDR3 is TGTGCCAGCAGCAAAGCTCAGTTTGAAAAACTGTTTTTT.

This rearrangement joins TRBV9 to TRBJ2-5; TRBD2 agrees at 9 bases. The V gene end was trimmed by 0 bases and the J gene end by 9 bases; junction bases not matched to a gene: 6. Germline V lookup: CDR1 SGDLS, CDR2 YYNGEE. The CDR3 is 14 amino acids. The CDR3 region is CASSVGLAARAQYF. For the CDR3, the DNA is TGTGCCAGCAGCGTAGGACTAGCGGCCAGGGCCCAGTACTTC.

The chain uses TRBV21-1 and TRBJ1-5; no check of the table's D call, TRBD1, against the DNA was made. TRBV21-1 corresponds to a pseudogene. The CDR3 covers 15 residues. In DNA, the CDR3 is TGTGCCAGCAGCAGAGTGCCTCAGGGGAATCAGCCCCAGCATTTT. This encodes CASSRVPQGNQPQHF.

J is TRBJ2-1 and V is TRBV6-5; D call uncertain. V lost 5 bases to trimming and J lost 0 bases, with 11 bases between them. Germline CDR1 is MNHEY and CDR2 is SVGAGI. This CDR3 is built from 15 residues. CDR3 DNA sequence: TGTGCCAGCAGTAGAGACTGGAGCTCCTACAATGAGCAGTTCTTC. Its translation is CASSRDWSSYNEQFF.

The rearrangement uses TRBV18 and TRBJ1-1; D gene ambiguous. The V end was cut by 1 base, the J end by 6 bases, with 9 bases between. This CDR3 comprises 13 residues. Germline V gene lookup returns CDR1 KGHSH and CDR2 LQKENI. The CDR3, as DNA: TGTGCCAGCTCACCACGAGGTCAGTCTGAAGCTTTCTTT. Residues: CASSPRGQSEAFF.

The sample holds a few counts of this clone. CDR3 DNA: TGTGCCAGCAGAAACAGGGTTTCAGCTTTCTTT. The encoded protein is CASRNRVSAFF. V gene TRBV12-3 or TRBV12-4 combines with J gene TRBJ1-1; a possible D gene is TRBD1 (6 bases). The length of the CDR3 is 11 residues. Trimming removed 6 bases from V and 10 bases from J, with 12 bases in between.

This chain connects TRBV21-1 to TRBJ2-5; the tabulated D call, TRBD1, remains unverified against the DNA. TRBV21-1 is shown as a pseudogene. The CDR3 is made up of 17 amino acids. The CDR3 is CASSKVVEGVGQETQYF. The CDR3 coding sequence is TGTGCCAGCAGCAAAGTGGTTGAGGGGGTAGGCCAAGAGACCCAGTACTTC.

V usage is TRBV5-1 and J usage is TRBJ2-7, with no clear D. Between the trimmed V and J ends, which lost 0 bases and 2 bases, there was a span of 9 bases. The V gene's germline CDR1 is SGHRS and CDR2 YFSETQ. The CDR3 length is 14 residues. CDR3 nucleotide sequence: TGCGCCAGCAGCTTGGGGACGGTTCCCTACGAGCAGTACTTC. It codes for CASSLGTVPYEQYF.

The V gene is TRBV14, the J gene TRBJ1-3; D is ambiguous. The germline V and J ends were trimmed by 2 bases and 0 bases, with 5 bases remaining between them. The CDR3 spans 14 residues. Germline CDR1 reads SGHDN; CDR2 reads FVKESK. The CDR3 reads CASSQLTSGNTIYF. The CDR3 DNA reads TGTGCCAGCAGCCAACTCACCTCTGGAAACACCATATATTTT.

This chain uses TRBV15 with TRBJ2-3; D gene uncertain. Trimming removed 0 bases at V and 4 bases at J, with 5 bases between. CDR1 is LNHNV and CDR2 is YYDKDF in the germline V gene (reference sequence). CDR3 length: 13 amino acids. CDR3 protein: CATSRDWADTQYF. The CDR3 nucleotides are TGTGCCACCAGCAGAGATTGGGCAGATACGCAGTATTTT.

V gene TRBV2 combines with J gene TRBJ1-4; a weak D match, TRBD1 (6 bases). Trimming shortened V by 8 bases and J by 8 bases, and 15 bases separated the two germline ends. Germline loops: CDR1 SNHLY, CDR2 FYNNEI. The CDR3 consists of 13 residues. This CDR3 is CASRQVRNEKLFF. The CDR3 nucleotides read TGTGCCAGCCGACAGGTCCGAAACGAAAAACTGTTTTTT.

Here the CDR3 DNA reads TGTGCCAGCAGCGCCGGGAACGACGCCAGGCAGCCCCAGCATTTT. This encodes CASSAGNDARQPQHF. V gene TRBV5-8 combines with J gene TRBJ1-5; D is ambiguous. The CDR3 loop spans 15 amino acids. Trimming stripped 4 bases from V and 7 bases from J, with 18 bases between. Per the germline V gene, CDR1 is SGHTS and CDR2 is YDEGEE.

This chain uses TRBV25-1 with TRBJ2-2; 7 bases fit TRBD1. Trimming removed 4 bases from V and 1 base from J; junction bases left unmatched: 3. The CDR3 has 15 residues. Germline CDR1 MGHDK, CDR2 SYGVNS. The CDR3 DNA reads TGTGCCAGCAGTGTACAGGGGTGGAACACCGGGGAGCTGTTTTTT. Protein: CASSVQGWNTGELFF.

The genes are TRBV4-1 and TRBJ2-5, with D perhaps TRBD2 (6 bases). V was pared by 1 base and J by 0 bases, with 9 bases between. This CDR3 spans 15 amino acids. Germline V gives CDR1 MGHRA, CDR2 YSYEKL. CDR3: CASSQVAAYQETQYF. CDR3 nucleotides: TGCGCCAGCAGCCAAGTAGCGGCTTACCAAGAGACCCAGTACTTC.

This chain links TRBV5-1 with TRBJ2-7; 10 bases agree with TRBD1. Looked up from germline, CDR1 is SGHRS and CDR2 is YFSETQ. There are 15 residues in the CDR3. Trimming took 0 bases from V and 5 from J; bases not matched to a gene: 5. The CDR3 region has the DNA TGCGCCAGCAGCTTGGAGACAGGGGGCCGGCACGAGCAGTACTTC. Encoded protein: CASSLETGGRHEQYF.

This chain links TRBV28 with TRBJ2-2; tentatively, D is TRBD1 (6 bases). The CDR3 is 17 amino acids. Trimming pared 5 bases from V and 1 base from J, leaving 17 bases between. CDR1 is MDHEN and CDR2 is SYDVKM in the germline V gene. CDR3 DNA sequence: TGTGCCAGCAGTCCCCCGACAGGTTTGGGGAACACCGGGGAGCTGTTTTTT. Amino acid sequence: CASSPPTGLGNTGELFF.

This clone came up once. V gene TRBV28 combines with J gene TRBJ2-7; D remains ambiguous. Germline V CDR1 and CDR2: MDHEN, SYDVKM. With 6 bases removed from V and 1 base from J, the gap between germline ends came to 13 bases. The CDR3 covers 14 residues. The CDR3 loop is CASSPPLKSYEQYF. The CDR3 DNA sequence: TGTGCCAGCAGCCCCCCTCTAAAATCCTACGAGCAGTACTTC.

The chain combines TRBV9 with TRBJ2-7, with a tentative D call TRBD2 (6 bases). Germline CDR1 is SGDLS and CDR2 is YYNGEE. Deletions cut 0 bases from V and 0 bases from J, with 10 bases between. The CDR3 covers 15 residues. CDR3 amino acids: CASSVGPGVSYEQYF. The CDR3 DNA sequence: TGTGCCAGCAGCGTAGGTCCGGGGGTCTCCTACGAGCAGTACTTC.

This chain connects TRBV6-2 or TRBV6-3 to TRBJ1-5; 10 bases align to TRBD1. J was trimmed by 6 bases and V by 5 bases; bases with no gene match: 4. The germline gives CDR1 MNHEY, CDR2 SVGEGT. This CDR3 is built from 14 residues. The CDR3 spells CASSTTGGSQPQHF. CDR3 coding DNA: TGTGCCAGCAGTACGACAGGGGGCAGTCAGCCCCAGCATTTT.

This sequence joins TRBV28 and TRBJ1-1; 7 nucleotides line up with TRBD1. CDR1 and CDR2 (germline): MDHEN, SYDVKM. The CDR3 has 16 amino acids. The V segment lost 2 bases and the J segment 4 bases; nucleotides outside the gene matches: 10. The CDR3, as DNA: TGTGCCAGCAGTTTAGGGACAGCGGGGGGGAGCACTGAAGCTTTCTTT. This gives the protein CASSLGTAGGSTEAFF.

The rearrangement joins TRBV5-1 to TRBJ1-2; maybe TRBD1 (5 bases). V shed 6 bases and J shed 8 bases, with 20 bases lying between them. This CDR3 has 14 residues. Germline values: CDR1 SGHRS, CDR2 YFSETQ. The CDR3 DNA sequence: TGCGCCAGCACCCAGGAGAGGGGTACGGGCGGCTACACCTTC. It yields the protein CASTQERGTGGYTF. Full variable domain (rest looked up from reference TRBV5-1 and TRBJ1-2): KAGVTQTPRYLIKTRGQQVTLSCSPISGHRSVSWYQQTPGQGLQFLFEYFSETQRNKGNFPGRFSGRQFSNSRSEMNVSTLELGDSALYLCASTQERGTGGYTFGSGTRLTVV.

The V gene is TRBV10-2, the J gene TRBJ2-1; D remains unclear. The V end was cut by 8 bases, the J end by 4 bases, with 12 bases between. The CDR3 extends over 13 amino acids. Germline lookup yields CDR1 WSHSY and CDR2 SAAADI. The CDR3 is CASSSGPYNEQFF. For the CDR3, the DNA is TGCGCCAGCTCGTCCGGTCCTTACAATGAGCAGTTCTTC.